This T cell receptor beta chain was retrieved from a study of beta chain features in type 1 diabetes. Points from the study as a whole: Whether TCRB rearrangement is influenced by HLA type went unresolved here. The naive, central memory and Treg TCRB repertoires of patients appeared to be more similar to one another than those of healthy donors. All four CD4+ subsets of Type 1 diabetes patients contained TCRB CDR3s that were moderately but significantly shorter. Insertions at VDJ junctions were less frequent in type 1 diabetes patients. These patients also deleted more nucleotides at the same junctions.

Since all of the isolated RNA was reverse transcribed, expressed TCRB transcripts were what got sequenced. Profiled with immunoSEQ multiplex PCR; TCRdb holds only in-frame clones, not every one. The sample gives 100,000 to 150,000 clones, approximately 15% of which show up once; 2.6% is in the top ten. The J segment lost 1 base and the V segment lost 7 bases, leaving 5 bases of the junction unmatched. This CDR3 spans 14 amino acids. Germline V gene data show CDR1 as SNHLY and CDR2 as FYNNEI. To note about this clone: Its antigen remains unknown.

J is TRBJ2-3 and V is TRBV2, with 7 bases that match TRBD1. The material sequenced was central memory CD4+ T cells from blood. The sequence came from a man younger than 35 with type 1 diabetes. The CDR3, as DNA: TGTGCCAGCACTAACAGGGGTGGCACAGATACGCAGTATTTT. Its translation is CASTNRGGTDTQYF. The full variable domain, in which reference TRBV2 and TRBJ2-3 provide the parts outside the CDR3, is EPEVTQTPSHQVTQMGQEVILRCVPISNHLYFYWYRQILGQKVEFLVSFYNNEISEKSEIFDDQFSVERPDGSNFTLKIRSTKLEDSAMYFCASTNRGGTDTQYFGPGTRLTVL.